This T cell receptor (beta chain) was captured by sequencing in a study of response to subunit inactivated influenza vaccine. Study results and limitations: Authors suggested each seasonal flu vaccination may recruit only limited numbers of new T cells.

This clonotype was observed a handful of times. Its antigen is as yet unknown. MiXCR, run by TCRdb on the RT-PCR reads, gives a single entry per CDR3 protein. The table lists fewer than 550,000 distinct CDR3 sequences, around 25% of them singletons. Trimming cost V 6 bases and J 7 bases; bases outside gene matches: 9. CDR1 DFQATT and CDR2 SNEGSKA come from the germline V gene (reference sequence). This CDR3 is 12 amino acids long. This clonotype was obtained from a man between 50 and 59 years old who received an inactivated influenza vaccine. The sample here was CD4+ T cells sorted from PBMCs, taken roughly 5 days after vaccination. The rearrangement uses TRBV20-1 and TRBJ2-7, with TRBD2 identical over 7 bases. In nucleotides, the CDR3 is TGCAGTGCGGGACTACCCTCGGGGGAGCAGTACTTC. Its translation: CSAGLPSGEQYF.